The sequence of this TCR beta chain was determined in a study of technical replicates of blood from several donors. The table came from immunoSEQ multiplex PCR; TCRdb's copy has only in-frame clones and leaves some out. In the table there are about 80,000 clones, 90% to 95% of which are singletons. The table lists this clone with a count of one. CDR3 length: 16 amino acids. J gave up 2 bases and V 2 bases, and 8 bases lay outside the gene matches. CDR1 and CDR2 from the germline V gene are ENHRY and SYGVKD. The clonotype was recovered from a human donor in good health. The chain has TRBV10-3 and TRBJ2-5; TRBD1 aligns across 7 bases. What was sequenced was T cells isolated from PBMCs. The CDR3 here is CAISEPAGTEQETQYF. CDR3 DNA: TGTGCCATCAGTGAGCCAGCCGGGACAGAACAAGAGACCCAGTACTTC.